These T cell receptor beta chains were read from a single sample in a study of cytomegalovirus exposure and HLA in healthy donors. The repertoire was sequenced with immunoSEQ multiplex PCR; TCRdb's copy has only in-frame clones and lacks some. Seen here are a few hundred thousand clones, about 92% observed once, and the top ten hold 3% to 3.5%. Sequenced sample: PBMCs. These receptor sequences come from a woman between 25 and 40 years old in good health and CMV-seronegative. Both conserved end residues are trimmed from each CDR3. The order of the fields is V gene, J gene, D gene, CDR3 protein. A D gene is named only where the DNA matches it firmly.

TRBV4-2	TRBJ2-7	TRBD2	ASSPGLAGPYEQY
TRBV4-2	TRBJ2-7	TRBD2	ASSHLGGTEQY
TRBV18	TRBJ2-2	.	ASSPRETGELF
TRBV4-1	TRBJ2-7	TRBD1	ASSQATGFYEQY
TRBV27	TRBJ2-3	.	ASSFGDTQY
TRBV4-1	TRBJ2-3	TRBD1	ASNLGQGTDTQY
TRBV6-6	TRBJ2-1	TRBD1	ASRSRSGGSYNEQF
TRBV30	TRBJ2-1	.	AWDPIGGTYNEQF
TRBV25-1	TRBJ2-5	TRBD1	ASRADREPRETQY
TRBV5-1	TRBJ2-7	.	ASSLGGYPYEQY
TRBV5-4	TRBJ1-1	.	ASSLNRAGDTEAF
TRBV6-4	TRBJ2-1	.	ASSEGDTPNNEQF
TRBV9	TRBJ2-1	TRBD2	ASSVYASGSDEQF
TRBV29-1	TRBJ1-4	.	SVARGVEEKLF
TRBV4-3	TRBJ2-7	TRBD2	ASSQVAGGPYEQY
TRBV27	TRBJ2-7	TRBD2	ASSFGGGAYEQY
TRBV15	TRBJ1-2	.	ATSRDRGDYGYT
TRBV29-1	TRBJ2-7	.	SVASVSSYEQY
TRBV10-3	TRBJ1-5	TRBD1	AISEGQGRQPQH
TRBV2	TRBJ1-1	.	ASSEVGSLNTEAF
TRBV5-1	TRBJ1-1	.	ASSFTGMNTEAF
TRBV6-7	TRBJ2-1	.	ASRASASSYNEQF
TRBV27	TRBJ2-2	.	ASSLSLDVGELF
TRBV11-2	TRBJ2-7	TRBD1	ASSVRGTGDEQY
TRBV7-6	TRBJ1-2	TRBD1	ASSPELGTVDGYT
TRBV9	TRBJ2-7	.	ASNVADWGWDEQY
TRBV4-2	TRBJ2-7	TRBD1	ASSQDLGTGALVYEQY
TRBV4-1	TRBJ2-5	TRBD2	ASSPPGLAGDETQY
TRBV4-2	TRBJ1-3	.	ASSQAQGGSGNTIY
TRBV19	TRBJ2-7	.	ASRMTDQTYEQY
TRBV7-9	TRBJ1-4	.	ASSARTAATNEKLF
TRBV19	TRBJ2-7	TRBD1	ASGQGSSYEQY
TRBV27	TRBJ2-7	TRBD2	ASSFRGLAGEYEQY
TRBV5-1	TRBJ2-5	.	ASSWRTDQETQY
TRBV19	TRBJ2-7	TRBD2	ASSIDSASGANEQY
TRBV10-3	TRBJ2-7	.	AIMRDFSDSYEQY
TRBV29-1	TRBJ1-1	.	SVVRGLNTEAF
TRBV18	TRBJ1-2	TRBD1	ASSPGTGAYRLYGYT
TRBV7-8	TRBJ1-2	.	ASSLGVGGYGYT
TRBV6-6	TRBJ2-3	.	ASSDEGNTQY
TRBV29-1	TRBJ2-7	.	SVSTGSYEQY